This T cell receptor beta chain was sequenced in a study of T cells in Graves' hyperthyroidism and ophthalmopathy. Amplification targeted TCR beta CDR3 regions from RNA transcripts. The HTBI primer set drove a first-round RT-PCR of the TCR CDR3. TCRdb independently ran MiXCR on the multiplex PCR reads; one entry per CDR3 protein. The table shows around 420,000 distinct CDR3 sequences, with roughly 15% occurring only once. In the case of this clonotype: The antigen is undetermined.

Trimming took 4 bases from V and 7 from J, leaving 4 bases between them. The CDR3 consists of 10 residues. Germline-derived CDR1 and CDR2 are SQVTM and ANQGSEA. Patients showing uncontrolled infection, other autoimmune disease, pregnancy or lactation were ineligible. Findings of the study overall: In the blood, most expanded thyroid clonotypes above 0.001 appeared as well.

J is TRBJ2-2 and V is TRBV29-1; no reliable D call. This sequence was found in a woman under 30 with Graves' hyperthyroidism. The source material was blood. CDR3: CSVVDGELFF. As DNA, the CDR3 is TGCAGCGTTGTAGACGGGGAGCTGTTTTTT.